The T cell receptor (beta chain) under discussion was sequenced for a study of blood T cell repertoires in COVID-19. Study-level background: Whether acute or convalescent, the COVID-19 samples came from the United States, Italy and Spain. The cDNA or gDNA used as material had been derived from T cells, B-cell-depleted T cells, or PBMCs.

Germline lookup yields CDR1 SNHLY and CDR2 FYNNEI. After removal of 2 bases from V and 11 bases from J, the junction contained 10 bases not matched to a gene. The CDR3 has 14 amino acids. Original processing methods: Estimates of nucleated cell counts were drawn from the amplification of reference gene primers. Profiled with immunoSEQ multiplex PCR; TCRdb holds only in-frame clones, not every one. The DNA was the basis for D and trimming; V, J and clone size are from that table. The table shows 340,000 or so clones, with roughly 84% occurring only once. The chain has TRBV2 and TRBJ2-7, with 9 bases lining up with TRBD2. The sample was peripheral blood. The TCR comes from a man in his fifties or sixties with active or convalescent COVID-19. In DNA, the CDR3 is TGTGCCAGCAGTGAATCATCCCGTAGCGGGGGAAAGTACTTC. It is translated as CASSESSRSGGKYF.